The T cell receptor beta chain under discussion was sequenced for a study of T cell responses to AZD1222 COVID-19 vaccine (dated by TCRdb to about 2021). Background on the whole study: AZD1222 recipients with second doses at about 4 weeks or about 12 weeks were pooled, because spike-specific TCR depth and breadth did not differ between schedules. Trial participants were enrolled by age into 18-55, 56-69 and 70-plus year subgroups, with 148, 28 and 57 TCR-sequenced participants respectively. A total of 233 trial participants underwent TCR sequencing, of whom around 200 received two doses of AZD1222 and about 26 received two doses of the MenACWY control vaccine.

With regard to this clone: It has no known antigen specificity. No base quality values were provided; no much bigger clone lies one nucleotide off.

The CDR3 regions of human TCRbeta chains were subjected to immunosequencing. In the paper's pipeline: Repertoire TCRs were matched against a reference library of SARS-CoV-2-specific TCRs generated with the MIRA antigen-specificity platform. Breadth was defined as the fraction of unique TCRs that were SARS-CoV-2-associated. Depth was defined as the fraction of total T cells that were SARS-CoV-2-associated. Using the MIRA data, each spike-specific TCR was assigned both to the spike region to which the TCR was reactive and to a CD4 or CD8 class. Log10-transformed breadth and depth values were compared by one-way ANOVA with Sidak's multiple comparisons tests. TCRdb took this table from immuneACCESS and kept in-frame rearrangements with V and J called. Such tables lack part of the clones; where checked against another copy, unresolved V genes explain under half of the gap, and the rest is unexplained. The V and J calls and clone size were taken over from that table, and D and trimming were inferred from the DNA. The sample profile shows about 180,000 clones; about 90% of them were found once. The ten top clones hold about 0.53% of the sample.

CDR1 MNHNS and CDR2 SASEGT were looked up in the germline V gene. Trimming costs V 3 bases and J 7 bases, and their ends lie 9 bases apart. There are 13 amino acids in the CDR3, from cysteine to phenylalanine inclusive. The entry retains the CDR3 DNA only, 39 bases that are in frame from base 1. In the paper's terms, the time point label means: baseline before first vaccination. Vaccinee samples came from UK trials COV001 and COV002, including a single-blind randomized controlled phase 2/3 trial of AZD1222 (ChAdOx1 nCoV-19) in healthy adults. Trial participant PBMC samples were collected at day 0 and day 28 after the second dose for TCRbeta chain sequencing. Points the paper makes about the study in general: Reportedly, almost half of the unique spike-specific TCRs recognized epitopes lying outside the regions that are mutated in the B.1.351 and B.1.1.7 variants. Participants were mostly white British, with more females than males. The authors suggested clonal diversity may have been underestimated. Conclusions about previously exposed vaccinees were limited because only five to seven AZD1222 recipients were SARS-CoV-2 seropositive at baseline. In the small 56-69-year group, the increase in depth fell short of significance, most likely because of low power. The vaccine-associated CD4 TCRs covered the entire spike protein, and the dominant responses fell in regions 160-218 and 743-854. After two AZD1222 doses, both the breadth and the depth of spike-specific TCRs were significantly higher than at day 0 and than in MenACWY recipients. Because no day 14 peak-response samples were available, repertoires were characterized only after the peak T cell response.

The chain uses TRBV6-1 and TRBJ1-4, with the D gene too uncertain to name. This receptor was obtained from an adult in good health. This material consisted of peripheral blood, taken on day 0 of AZD1222 vaccination. The bases read TGTGCCAGCAGTGATCAAGCGGGTGAAAAACTGTTTTTT. It encodes CASSDQAGEKLFF.